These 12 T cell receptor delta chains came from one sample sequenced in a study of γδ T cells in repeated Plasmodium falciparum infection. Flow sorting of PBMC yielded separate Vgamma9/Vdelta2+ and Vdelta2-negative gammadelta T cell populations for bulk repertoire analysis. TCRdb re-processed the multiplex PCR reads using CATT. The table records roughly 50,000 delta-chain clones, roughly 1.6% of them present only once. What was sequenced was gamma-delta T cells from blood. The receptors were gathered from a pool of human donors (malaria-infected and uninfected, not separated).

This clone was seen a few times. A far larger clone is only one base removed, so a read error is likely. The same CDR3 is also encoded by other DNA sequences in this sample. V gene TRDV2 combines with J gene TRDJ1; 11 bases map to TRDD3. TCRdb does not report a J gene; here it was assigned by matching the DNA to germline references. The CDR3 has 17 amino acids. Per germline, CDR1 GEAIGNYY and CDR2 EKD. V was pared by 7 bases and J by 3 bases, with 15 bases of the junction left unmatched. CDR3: CACDSVLGDRTSDKLIF. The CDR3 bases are TGTGCCTGCGACTCAGTACTGGGGGATAGAACATCCGATAAACTCATCTTT.

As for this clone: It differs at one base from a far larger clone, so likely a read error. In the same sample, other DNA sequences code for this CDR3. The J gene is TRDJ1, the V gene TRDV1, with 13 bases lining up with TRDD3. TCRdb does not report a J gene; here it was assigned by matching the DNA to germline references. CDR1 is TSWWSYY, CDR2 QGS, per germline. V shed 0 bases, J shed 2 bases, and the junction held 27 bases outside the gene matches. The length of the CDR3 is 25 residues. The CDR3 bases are TGTGCTCTTGGGGAACTTAAACTCCTACGGTTACTGGGGGATACGCGTATCCGGAAGACCGATAAACTCATCTTT. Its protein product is CALGELKLLRLLGDTRIRKTDKLIF.

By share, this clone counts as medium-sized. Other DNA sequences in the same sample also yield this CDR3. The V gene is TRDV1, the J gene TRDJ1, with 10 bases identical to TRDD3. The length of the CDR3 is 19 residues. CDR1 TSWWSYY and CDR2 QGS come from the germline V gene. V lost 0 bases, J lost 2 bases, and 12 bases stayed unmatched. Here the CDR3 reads CALGELDLILLGDTDKLIF. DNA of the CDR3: TGTGCTCTTGGGGAACTAGACCTAATTCTACTGGGGGATACCGATAAACTCATCTTT.

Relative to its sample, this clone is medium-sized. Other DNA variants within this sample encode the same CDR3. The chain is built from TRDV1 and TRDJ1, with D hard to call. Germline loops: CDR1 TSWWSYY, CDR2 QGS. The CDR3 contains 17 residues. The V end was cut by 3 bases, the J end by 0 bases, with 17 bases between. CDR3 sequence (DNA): TGTGCTCTTGGGGAGGGTCTCTTTACGGTGTACACCGATAAACTCATCTTT. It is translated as CALGEGLFTVYTDKLIF.

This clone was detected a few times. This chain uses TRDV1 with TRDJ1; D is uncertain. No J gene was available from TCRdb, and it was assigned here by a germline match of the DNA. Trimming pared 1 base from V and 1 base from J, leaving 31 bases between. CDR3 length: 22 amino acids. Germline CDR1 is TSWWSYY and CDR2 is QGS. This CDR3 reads CALGERCPQKWVTRGATDKLIF. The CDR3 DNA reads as TGTGCTCTTGGGGAACGGTGCCCCCAAAAGTGGGTGACACGAGGGGCCACCGATAAACTCATCTTT.

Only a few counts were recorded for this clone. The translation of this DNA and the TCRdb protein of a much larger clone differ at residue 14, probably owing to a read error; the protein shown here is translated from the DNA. The CDR3 DNA is TGTGCCTGTGACGAAGCCTTCCCTCGCGGGGGTACTGGGGAAACCGATAAACTCATCTTT. Amino acid sequence: CACDEAFPRGGTGETDKLIF. This chain connects TRDV2 to TRDJ1; D may be TRDD3 (7 bases). The germline V gene has CDR1 GEAIGNYY and CDR2 EKD. The CDR3 consists of 20 residues. Trimming cost V 3 bases and J 2 bases, with 30 bases left between them.

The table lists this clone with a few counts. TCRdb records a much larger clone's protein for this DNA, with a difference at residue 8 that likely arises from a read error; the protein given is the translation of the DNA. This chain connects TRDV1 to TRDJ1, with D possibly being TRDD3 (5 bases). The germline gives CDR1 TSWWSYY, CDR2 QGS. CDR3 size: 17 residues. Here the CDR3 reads CALGRYEVLGDTDKLIF. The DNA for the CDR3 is TGTGCTCTTGGGAGGTACGAGGTGCTGGGAGACACCGATAAACTGATCTTT.

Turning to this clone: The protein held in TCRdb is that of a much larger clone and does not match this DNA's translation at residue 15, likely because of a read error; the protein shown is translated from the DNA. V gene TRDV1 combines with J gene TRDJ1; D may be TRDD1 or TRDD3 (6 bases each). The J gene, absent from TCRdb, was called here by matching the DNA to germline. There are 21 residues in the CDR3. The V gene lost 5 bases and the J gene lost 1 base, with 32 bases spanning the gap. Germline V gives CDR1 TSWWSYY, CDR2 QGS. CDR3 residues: CALGSPPGKYGSGAGTDKLIF. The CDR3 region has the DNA TGTGCTCTTGGGTCCCCTCCAGGGAAATACGGTTCTGGGGCCGGCACCGATAAACTCATCTTT.

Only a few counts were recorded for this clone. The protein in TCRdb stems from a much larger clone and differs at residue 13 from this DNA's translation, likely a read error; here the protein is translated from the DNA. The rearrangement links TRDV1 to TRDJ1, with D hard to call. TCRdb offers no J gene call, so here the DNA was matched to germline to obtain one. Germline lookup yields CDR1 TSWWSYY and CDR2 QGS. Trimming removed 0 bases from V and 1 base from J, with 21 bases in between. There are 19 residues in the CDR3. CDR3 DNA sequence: TGTGCTCTTGGGGAACTGGTGACACGTACCCCGACGTCCACCGATAAACTCATCTTT. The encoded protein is CALGELVTRTPTSTDKLIF.

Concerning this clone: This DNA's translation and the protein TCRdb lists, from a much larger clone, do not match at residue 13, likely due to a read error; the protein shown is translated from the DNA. The CDR3 bases are TGTGCCTGTGACACCGTTGAGGGATACGCTCCACATAAACTCATCTTT. It codes for CACDTVEGYAPHKLIF. The chain couples TRDV2 to TRDJ1, with 8 bases fitting TRDD3. The CDR3 spans 16 residues. Trimming at V came to 0 bases and at J to 6 bases, leaving 11 bases not matched to a gene. CDR1 GEAIGNYY and CDR2 EKD come from the germline V gene.

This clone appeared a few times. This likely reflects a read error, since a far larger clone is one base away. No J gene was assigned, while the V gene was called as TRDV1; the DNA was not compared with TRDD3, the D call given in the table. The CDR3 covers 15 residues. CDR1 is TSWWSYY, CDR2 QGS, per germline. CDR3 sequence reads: CALGEIPHRTDHLIF. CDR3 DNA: TGTGCTCTTGGGGAGATTCCTCACAGGACGGATCACCTCATCTTT.

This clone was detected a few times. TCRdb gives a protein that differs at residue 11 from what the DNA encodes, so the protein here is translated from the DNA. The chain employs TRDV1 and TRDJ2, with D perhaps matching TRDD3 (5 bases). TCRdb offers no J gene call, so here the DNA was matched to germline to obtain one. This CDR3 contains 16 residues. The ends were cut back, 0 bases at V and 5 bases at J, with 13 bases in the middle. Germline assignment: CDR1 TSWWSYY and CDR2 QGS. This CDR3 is CALGELHHGDTAQLFF. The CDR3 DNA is TGTGCTCTTGGGGAACTTCACCATGGGGACACAGCACAACTCTTCTTT.